Reported below is one T cell receptor (beta chain). It has no known antigen specificity. No quality values exist for individual bases; no much larger clone is one base distant. The germline V gene (reference sequence) yields LNHDA for CDR1 and SQIVND for CDR2. Trimming takes 7 bases off V and 9 bases off J; junction bases not matched to a gene: 11. The CDR3 covers 14 residues, taking in both the cysteine and the phenylalanine. The CDR3 DNA has 42 bases and is translated from base 1. One collaborating source in Seattle enrolled patients while the patients were actively infected and followed the patients over time throughout the course of disease. Each collaborating institution followed its own protocols to collect whole blood in K2EDTA tubes. For TCRbeta analysis, collaborator samples were shipped as frozen whole blood, as isolated PBMCs, or as DNA extracted from either sample type. This sample is drawn from a study of blood T cell repertoires in COVID-19 (dated by TCRdb to about 2020). In terms of the full investigation: Samples covering the acute and convalescent phases of COVID-19 were provided by collaborators in the United States, Italy and Spain. The samples were drawn from two sources: the first 160 participants of the ongoing ImmuneRACE study, and 950 to 1,500 subjects contributed by 6 global collaborators. A de-identified subject ID, COVID-19 status, age in years and sex were almost always included in the sample metadata. The prospective study material was composed of cDNA or gDNA derived from T cells, B-cell-depleted T cells, or PBMCs. The repertoires were released in a freely available public database meant as a resource for research on the immune response to SARS-CoV-2. Where HLA class I and class II types were available, the types were taken from metadata supplied by the sample provider, not from assay-based typing. The dataset comprised deeply sampled blood TCRbeta repertoires from subjects exposed to, actively infected with, or recovered from COVID-19.

TCRbeta CDR3 regions were amplified from genomic DNA by means of the immunoSEQ Assay, a bias-controlled multiplex PCR. As for how the authors treated the data: The number of nucleated cells in each sample was estimated from the amplification of reference gene primers within the assay. To quantify the absolute abundance of each unique TCRbeta CDR3 rearrangement, sequence reads were collapsed and filtered. For each sample, productive Simpson clonality was calculated as the square root of Simpson's diversity index over productive rearrangements. In TCRdb, the immuneACCESS table is reduced to in-frame sequences with V and J assigned. These tables do not hold every clone; where another copy was compared, an unresolved V gene accounts for under half, and the others remain unexplained. That table furnishes V, J and clone size, whereas the DNA furnished D and trimming. The sample table contains roughly 210,000 clones; only one count was recorded for roughly 84% of them. More than 9% of the sample is in the top ten clones.

Overall results and qualifications from the work: The quantity of clinical and demographic metadata differed by source and by participant and was supplied without curation.

The V and J segments used are TRBV19 and TRBJ2-1, with TRBD2 matching 8 junction bases. This receptor was identified in a woman aged 80 or over with COVID-19, enrolled during active disease. Sequencing used peripheral blood. Here the CDR3 is given as CASKSGGPGSEQFF. The DNA sequence is given as TGTGCCAGTAAGTCGGGGGGGCCTGGAAGTGAGCAGTTCTTC.